The rows below give T cell receptor beta chains drawn from one sample of a study of CD8 T cells in Susac syndrome. TCRdb re-analysed the immunoSEQ multiplex PCR reads in MiXCR, keeping a single row per CDR3 protein. The sample gives around 150,000 distinct CDR3 sequences, just under 95% of which show up once; roughly 0.15% is in the top ten. Sequencing input: CD4+ T cells from PBMCs. The receptors derive from a human donor in good health. Both conserved end residues are trimmed from each CDR3.

TRBJ2-7 TRBV30 AWGSGTGIVYEQY
TRBJ2-7 TRBV20-1 SASMGYEQY
TRBJ2-5 TRBV6-1 ATSRGTSGRIQETQY
TRBJ2-7 TRBV12-5 ASGLAGQGKGQY
TRBJ2-5 TRBV5-1 ASSLTGTGEETQY
TRBJ2-1 TRBV13 ASSLTAFDEQF
TRBJ2-5 TRBV18 ASSRTAKETQY
TRBJ2-5 TRBV6-2/TRBV6-3 ASTSTRRGEETQY
TRBJ2-5 TRBV11-2 ASTRGQGETQY
TRBJ2-7 TRBV7-2 ASSRRGGEQY
TRBJ1-1 TRBV29-1 SVVVGQSTGAF
TRBJ2-5 TRBV28 ASTTGLETQY
TRBJ2-1 TRBV2 ASIIGYNEQF
TRBJ1-4 TRBV20-1 SANGGQGTNEKLF
TRBJ2-7 TRBV20-1 SARGYWDGYEQY
TRBJ1-1 TRBV29-1 SVAKNTEAF
TRBJ1-2 TRBV29-1 SVDLRGAVGYT
TRBJ2-6 TRBV20-1 SAGPILGLAGANVLT
TRBJ2-5 TRBV29-1 SVGRFRDSQETQY
TRBJ1-6 TRBV24-1 ATSETAGTFWSPLH
TRBJ1-6 TRBV3-1 ASSQDVTGNSPLH
TRBJ2-1 TRBV5-4 ASSSGLVAHEQF
TRBJ2-3 TRBV20-1 SARGAPPSSDTQY
TRBJ2-7 TRBV20-1 SAPGLAGNYEQY
TRBJ2-3 TRBV2 ASSERTSVIGTDTQY
TRBJ2-2 TRBV3-1 ASSRSQGTGELF
TRBJ1-1 TRBV5-4 ASSLGQGPEAF
TRBJ2-7 TRBV6-2/TRBV6-3 ASSYQLDSYEQY
TRBJ1-4 TRBV30 AWTRKSGGNEKLF